These T cell receptor beta chains were read from a single sample in a study of T cell responses to AZD1222 COVID-19 vaccine. The repertoire was sequenced with immunoSEQ multiplex PCR; TCRdb's copy has only in-frame clones and lacks some. The data contain more than 95,000 clones, about 87% of them seen just once; the ten biggest clones take up 8% to 13%. Material: peripheral blood, obtained on day 0 of AZD1222 vaccination. All receptors come from an adult in good health. Each CDR3 is given with its conserved first and last residue. A D gene is named only where the DNA matches it firmly. Clone size is given for some rows only: seen once, a few or many times, or a class if the clone is expanded.

d_call,clone_size,j_call,v_call,cdr3_nt,cdr3_aa
.,.,TRBJ2-7,TRBV10-3,TGTGCCGCCGGACAGTCCTACGAGCAGTACTTC,CAAGQSYEQYF
.,.,TRBJ1-2,TRBV7-2,TGTGCCAGCAGCCTACAGGGCTATGGCTACACCTTC,CASSLQGYGYTF
.,few,TRBJ2-2,TRBV3-1/TRBV3-2,TGTGCCAGCAGCTACGCGGGACAGTCAAAGGTGGACACCGGGGAGCTGTTTTTT,CASSYAGQSKVDTGELFF
.,.,TRBJ2-7,TRBV2,TGTGCCAGCAGTGAATTCCTCGAGCAGTACTTC,CASSEFLEQYF
TRBD2,.,TRBJ2-1,TRBV2,TGTGCCAGCAGTCCCCTAGCGGGTTCCTACAATGAGCAGTTCTTC,CASSPLAGSYNEQFF
TRBD2,.,TRBJ2-1,TRBV19,TGTGCCAGTAGTCCAATGACTAGCGGGGGTTACAATGAGCAGTTCTTC,CASSPMTSGGYNEQFF
.,.,TRBJ1-5,TRBV28,TGTGCCAGCAGTTGGATGATGAATAGCAATCAGCCCCAGCATTTT,CASSWMMNSNQPQHF
.,once,TRBJ1-2,TRBV5-4,TGTGCCAGCAGCTTGGTTGAGGGCGATGGCTACACCTTC,CASSLVEGDGYTF
TRBD1,.,TRBJ1-1,TRBV5-1,TGCGCCAGCAGCTTGACAGGGGACACTGAAGCTTTCTTT,CASSLTGDTEAFF
.,.,TRBJ2-3,TRBV5-1,TGCGCCAGCACGCTTGGGTTGCGCACAGATACGCAGTATTTT,CASTLGLRTDTQYF
TRBD1,.,TRBJ1-5,TRBV27,TGTGCCAGCAGTCCACTATTAGCCACAGGGGGCGATCAGCCCCAGCATTTT,CASSPLLATGGDQPQHF
.,.,TRBJ1-3,TRBV3-1/TRBV3-2,TGTGCCAGCAGCCCCAGGTCTGCGGCCTCTGGAAACACCATATATTTT,CASSPRSAASGNTIYF
.,.,TRBJ1-1,TRBV28,TGTGCCAGCAGTTTAATGAACCCGAACACTGAAGCTTTCTTT,CASSLMNPNTEAFF
.,.,TRBJ1-6,TRBV6-4,TGTGCCAGCAGTGACGGGGTGACCTATAATTCACCCCTCCACTTT,CASSDGVTYNSPLHF
.,.,TRBJ2-7,TRBV6-2/TRBV6-3,TGTGCCAGCAGCAACCTCTACGAGCAGTACTTC,CASSNLYEQYF
.,.,TRBJ2-7,TRBV29-1,TGCAGCGTTGAAGATGTGGGGGTCTACGAGCAGTACTTC,CSVEDVGVYEQYF
.,.,TRBJ2-2,TRBV29-1,TGCAGCGTTCCGCGTCAGGCCGGCGGGGAGCTGTTTTTT,CSVPRQAGGELFF